This T cell receptor beta chain is from a study of shared clonotypes between healthy human individuals. Profiling relied on immunoSEQ multiplex PCR, and the TCRdb table lists in-frame clones only, not all of them. The table records hundreds of thousands of clones, 75% to 80% of them present only once. CDR1 and CDR2 (germline): MDHEN, SYDVKM. Trimming shortened V by 7 bases and J by 1 base, and 10 bases separated the two germline ends. The CDR3 is 13 residues long. Sample: PBMCs. This TCR was recovered from a woman aged 40-49 years in good health. Some clones in this sample may be carry-over from other donors' samples. J is TRBJ1-2 and V is TRBV28; D perhaps matches TRBD1 (6 bases). The CDR3 is CASIQGGNYGYTF. CDR3 DNA sequence: TGTGCCAGCATTCAAGGGGGTAACTATGGCTACACCTTC.